The present entry profiles one T cell receptor beta chain with its context. This sample is drawn from a study of blood T cell repertoires in COVID-19. Study-wide background: Researchers got acute and convalescent COVID-19 samples from the United States, Italy and Spain. The analysed material was cDNA or gDNA that came from T cells, B-cell-depleted T cells, or PBMCs.

Only in-frame clones appear in the TCRdb table, and some are missing; sequencing was by immunoSEQ multiplex PCR. The sample has 150,000 or so clones; about 83% are singletons. The CDR3 loop spans 13 amino acids. Germline CDR1 and CDR2: SGHNT and YYREEE (reference sequence). J lost 5 bases, V lost 5 bases, and 3 bases had no gene match. The sequencing input was peripheral blood. The rearrangement links TRBV5-4 to TRBJ2-7, with 11 bases that match TRBD2. The clonotype comes from a human donor in a cohort sampled during active COVID-19. The CDR3 sequence: CASRTSGIHEQYF. DNA for the CDR3: TGTGCCAGCAGGACTAGCGGGATACACGAGCAGTACTTC.